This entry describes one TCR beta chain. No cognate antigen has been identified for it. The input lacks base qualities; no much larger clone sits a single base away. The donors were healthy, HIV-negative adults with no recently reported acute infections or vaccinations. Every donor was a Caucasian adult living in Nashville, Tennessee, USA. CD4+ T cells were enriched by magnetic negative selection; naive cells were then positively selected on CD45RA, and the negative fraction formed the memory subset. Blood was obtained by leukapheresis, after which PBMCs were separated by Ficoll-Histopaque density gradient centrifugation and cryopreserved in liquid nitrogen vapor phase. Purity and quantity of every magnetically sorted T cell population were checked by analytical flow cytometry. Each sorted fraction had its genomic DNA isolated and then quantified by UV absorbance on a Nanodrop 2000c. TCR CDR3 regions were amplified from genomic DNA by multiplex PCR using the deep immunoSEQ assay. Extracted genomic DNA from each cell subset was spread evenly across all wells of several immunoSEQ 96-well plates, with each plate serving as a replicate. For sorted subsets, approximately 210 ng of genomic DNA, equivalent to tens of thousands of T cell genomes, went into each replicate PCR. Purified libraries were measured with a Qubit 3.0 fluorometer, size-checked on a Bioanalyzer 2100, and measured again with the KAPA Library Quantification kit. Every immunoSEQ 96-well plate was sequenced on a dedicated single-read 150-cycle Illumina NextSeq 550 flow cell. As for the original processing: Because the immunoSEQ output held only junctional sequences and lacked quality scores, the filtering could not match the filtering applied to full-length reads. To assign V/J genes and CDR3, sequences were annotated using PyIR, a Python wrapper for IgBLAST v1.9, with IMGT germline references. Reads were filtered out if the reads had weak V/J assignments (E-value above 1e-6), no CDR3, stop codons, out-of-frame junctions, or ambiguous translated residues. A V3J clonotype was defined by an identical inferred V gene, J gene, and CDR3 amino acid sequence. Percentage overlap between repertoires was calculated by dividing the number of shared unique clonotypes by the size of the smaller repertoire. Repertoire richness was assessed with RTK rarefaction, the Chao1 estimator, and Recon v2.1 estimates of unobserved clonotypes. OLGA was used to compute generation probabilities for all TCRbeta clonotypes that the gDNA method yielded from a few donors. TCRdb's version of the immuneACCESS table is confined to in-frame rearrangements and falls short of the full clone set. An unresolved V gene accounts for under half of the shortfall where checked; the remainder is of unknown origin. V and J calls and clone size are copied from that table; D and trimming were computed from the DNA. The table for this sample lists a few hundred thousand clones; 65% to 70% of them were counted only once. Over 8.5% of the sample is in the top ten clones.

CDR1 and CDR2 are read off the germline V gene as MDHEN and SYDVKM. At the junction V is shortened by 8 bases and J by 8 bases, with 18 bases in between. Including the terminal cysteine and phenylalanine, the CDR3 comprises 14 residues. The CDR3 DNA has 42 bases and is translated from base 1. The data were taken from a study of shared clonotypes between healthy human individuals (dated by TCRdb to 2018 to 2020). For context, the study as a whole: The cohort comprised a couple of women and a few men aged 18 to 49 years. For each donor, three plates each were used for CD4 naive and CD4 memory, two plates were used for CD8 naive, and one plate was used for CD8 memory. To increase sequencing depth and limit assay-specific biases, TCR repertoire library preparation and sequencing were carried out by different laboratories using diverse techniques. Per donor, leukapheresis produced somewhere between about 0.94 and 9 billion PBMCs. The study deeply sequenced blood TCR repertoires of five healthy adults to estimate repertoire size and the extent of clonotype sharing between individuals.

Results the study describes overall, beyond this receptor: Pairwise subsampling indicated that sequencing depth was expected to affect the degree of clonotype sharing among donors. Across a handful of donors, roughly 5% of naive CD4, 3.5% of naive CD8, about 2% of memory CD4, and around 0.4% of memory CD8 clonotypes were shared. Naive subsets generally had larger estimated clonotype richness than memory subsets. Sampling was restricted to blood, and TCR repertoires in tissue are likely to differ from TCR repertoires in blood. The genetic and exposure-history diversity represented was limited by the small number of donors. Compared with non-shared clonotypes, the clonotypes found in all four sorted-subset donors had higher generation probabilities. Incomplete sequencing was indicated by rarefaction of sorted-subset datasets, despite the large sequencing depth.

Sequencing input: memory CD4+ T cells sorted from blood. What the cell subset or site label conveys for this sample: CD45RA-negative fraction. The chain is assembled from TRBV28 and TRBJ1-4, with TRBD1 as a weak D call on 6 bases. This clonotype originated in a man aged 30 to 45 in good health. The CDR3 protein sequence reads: CASGIRGAAEKLFF. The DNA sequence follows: TGTGCCAGCGGAATTAGGGGGGCCGCCGAAAAACTGTTTTTT. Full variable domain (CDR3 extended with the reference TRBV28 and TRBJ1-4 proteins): DVKVTQSSRYLVKRTGEKVFLECVQDMDHENMFWYRQDPGLGLRLIYFSYDVKMKEKGDIPEGYSVSREKKERFSLILESASTNQTSMYLCASGIRGAAEKLFFGSGTQLSVL.